This TCR beta chain was sequenced during a study of T-cell memory formation after mild COVID-19. Of note for this clonotype: The antigen is unknown.

The V end was cut by 1 base, the J end by 0 bases, with 10 bases between. Per germline, CDR1 SGHTA and CDR2 FQGNSA. CDR3 length: 16 residues. TCR alpha and TCR beta cDNA libraries carrying sample barcodes and UMIs were produced by 5'RACE using constant-segment primers. TCRdb re-called the 5' RACE reads with MiXCR, one entry per CDR3 protein. The profile shows roughly 310,000 distinct CDR3 sequences, 15% to 20% of them singletons. Study-wide results and limits: Prior to infection, memory already included some responding clones, suggesting cross-reactive memory joined.

The gene calls are TRBV7-2 and TRBJ1-3; D is unresolved. This TCR derives from a man younger than 35 who had mild COVID-19 (a few samples of this study predate the infection). Cell type and time point are not known. Sequences were obtained from PBMCs or a T cell subset sorted from them (not recorded which). The CDR3 DNA sequence: TGTGCCAGCAGCTTAGATACGTTAAGCTCTGGAAACACCATATATTTT. Protein: CASSLDTLSSGNTIYF. Combining the CDR3 with reference TRBV7-2 and TRBJ1-3 gives the whole variable domain GAGVSQSPSNKVTEKGKDVELRCDPISGHTALYWYRQSLGQGLEFLIYFQGNSAPDKSGLPSDRFSAERTGGSVSTLTIQRTQQEDSAVYLCASSLDTLSSGNTIYFGEGSWLTVV.